The rows below give T cell receptor beta chains drawn from one sample of a study of shared clonotypes between healthy human individuals. Repertoires were generated with immunoSEQ multiplex PCR, while TCRdb's copy carries only in-frame clones and drops some. The data contain some 1.4 million clones, roughly 96% of them seen just once; the ten biggest clones take up approximately 1.2%. Sample: naive CD4+ T cells sorted from blood. These receptors came from a man aged 30-40 years in good health. The conserved cysteine and the conserved F or W are not part of the CDR3 here.

V gene: TRBV19; J gene: TRBJ1-1; CDR3 length: 15; CDR3 protein: ASSGPRGPGRYTEAF
V gene: TRBV9; J gene: TRBJ2-1; CDR3 length: 12; CDR3 protein: ASSVNTNGGEQF
V gene: TRBV2; J gene: TRBJ2-5; CDR3 length: 9; CDR3 protein: ASRDRETQY
V gene: TRBV5-4; J gene: TRBJ2-7; CDR3 length: 13; CDR3 protein: ASSLVGRSSYEQY
V gene: TRBV11-2; J gene: TRBJ2-7; CDR3 length: 12; CDR3 protein: ASNDAGLEYEQY
V gene: TRBV15; J gene: TRBJ1-1; CDR3 length: 15; CDR3 protein: ATSRGGRGPEDTEAF
V gene: TRBV18; J gene: TRBJ1-5; CDR3 length: 12; CDR3 protein: ASSFTSGDQPQH
V gene: TRBV6-6; J gene: TRBJ2-5; CDR3 length: 12; CDR3 protein: ASSRSGVGETQY
V gene: TRBV6-6; J gene: TRBJ1-1; CDR3 length: 12; CDR3 protein: ASRGSAMNTEAF
V gene: TRBV27; J gene: TRBJ2-1; CDR3 length: 15; CDR3 protein: ASSLIPPAGANNEQF